This T cell receptor beta chain was sequenced in a study of CD8 T cells in ankylosing spondylitis. Study-wide results and caveats: One TCR beta motif, made up of under ten highly homologous variants, appeared characteristic of ankylosing spondylitis blood.

The CDR3 runs 15 residues. Germline V gene sequence: CDR1 SEHNR, CDR2 FQNEAQ (reference sequence). V was shortened by 6 bases and J by 1 base, with 12 bases between the two germline ends. With molecular barcodes, quantitative 5'-RACE was used to make the TCR beta libraries. TCRdb analysed the 5' RACE reads with MiXCR anew, one entry per CDR3 protein. The sample yields about 540,000 distinct CDR3 sequences, roughly an eighth seen once. Many counts were recorded for this clonotype. Its cognate antigen is unknown. V is TRBV7-9 and J is TRBJ2-2; no clear D. Material for sequencing was blood, either unsorted or a sorted T cell fraction (not recorded which). The source is a male donor with ankylosing spondylitis. In DNA form, the CDR3 reads TGTGCCAGCAGGGCCGTTGGCGGGAACACCGGGGAGCTGTTTTTT. Amino acids: CASRAVGGNTGELFF.